The 14 T cell receptor beta chains below all came from one sample that was sequenced in a study of cytomegalovirus exposure and HLA in healthy donors. PCR employed 60 Vbeta and 13 Jbeta primers. Data came from immunoSEQ multiplex PCR; TCRdb stores just in-frame clones and leaves some out. The repertoire holds 110,000 or so clones, with 76% as singletons. The sequenced sample was PBMCs. Source of these receptors: a man between 40 and 49 years old in good health and CMV-seropositive.

The gene calls are TRBV10-3 and TRBJ2-1; 9 nucleotides agree with TRBD2. The germline V gene has CDR1 ENHRY and CDR2 SYGVKD. V was clipped by 3 bases and J by 10 bases; unmatched bases: 4. There are 13 residues in the CDR3. The DNA of the CDR3 is TGTGCCATCAGTGATGGGACTAGCTGGGAGCAGTTCTTC. Translated: CAISDGTSWEQFF.

The DNA for the CDR3 is TGTGCCAGCAGCCAATCGGCAGGGAACACCGGGGAGCTGTTTTTT. It encodes CASSQSAGNTGELFF. The rearrangement uses TRBV14 and TRBJ2-2; no clear D gene. Germline values: CDR1 SGHDN, CDR2 FVKESK. The CDR3 covers 15 residues. The V and J ends lost 2 bases and 1 base respectively, with 8 bases between them.

V usage is TRBV6-4 and J usage is TRBJ2-3; the match to TRBD2 covers 9 bases. Germline loops: CDR1 MRHNA, CDR2 SNTAGT. This CDR3 is built from 15 residues. The V segment lost 3 bases and the J segment 2 bases; nucleotides outside the gene matches: 3. The CDR3 is CASSEGGGATDTQYF. As DNA, the CDR3 is TGTGCCAGCAGTGAGGGCGGGGGGGCCACAGATACGCAGTATTTT.

This clone was observed a handful of times. At one end, the junction sequence differs from germline, possibly due to a read error. The chain has TRBV7-2 and TRBJ2-7; 8 bases match TRBD1. Germline lookup yields CDR1 SGHTA and CDR2 FQGNSA. This CDR3 has 15 residues. CDR3 in amino acids: CASSLGQGLNYEQYF. In nucleotides, the CDR3 is TGTGCCAGCAGTTTAGGACAGGGCCTAAACTACGAGCAGTACTTC.

The table lists this clone with a few counts. The CDR3 protein is CASSLEDRAYEQYF. CDR3 DNA sequence: TGTGCCAGCAGCTTAGAAGACAGGGCGTACGAGCAGTACTTC. This chain connects TRBV7-2 to TRBJ2-7, with TRBD1 matching 7 bases. V trimming: 1 base; J trimming: 4 bases; junction bases outside the gene matches: 4. The CDR3 length is 14 residues. Germline assignment: CDR1 SGHTA and CDR2 FQGNSA.

The V gene is TRBV5-5, the J gene TRBJ1-5; possibly TRBD1 for D (6 bases). Germline CDR1 and CDR2: SGHKS and YYEKEE (reference sequence). The ends were cut back, 4 bases at V and 0 bases at J, with 14 bases in the middle. The CDR3 loop spans 16 amino acids. The CDR3 loop reads CASSREGGLSNQPQHF. The CDR3 coding sequence is TGTGCCAGCAGCCGGGAGGGGGGGCTTAGCAATCAGCCCCAGCATTTT.

The chain links TRBV19 to TRBJ1-1; maybe TRBD1 (5 bases). Trimming took 6 bases from V and 1 from J, leaving 6 bases between them. Germline V gives CDR1 LNHDA, CDR2 SQIVND (reference sequence). The CDR3 sequence is 12 residues long. CDR3 amino acids: CASRQANTEAFF. The DNA for the CDR3 is TGTGCCAGTAGACAGGCGAACACTGAAGCTTTCTTT. Full variable domain (missing parts from reference TRBV19 and TRBJ1-1): DGGITQSPKYLFRKEGQNVTLSCEQNLNHDAMYWYRQDPGQGLRLIYYSQIVNDFQKGDIAEGYSVSREKKESFPLTVTSAQKNPTAFYLCASRQANTEAFFGQGTRLTVV.

V gene TRBV9 combines with J gene TRBJ2-4, with 11 nucleotides matching TRBD1. Germline CDR1 reads SGDLS; CDR2 reads YYNGEE. V lost 4 bases and J lost 10; bases outside the gene matches: 13. CDR3 size: 16 residues. As DNA, the CDR3 is TGTGCCAGCAGCCTTGGGACAGGGGGAGGTCCTGGGATTCAGTACTTC. Translation gives CASSLGTGGGPGIQYF.

The rearrangement joins TRBV7-2 to TRBJ2-7, with 10 bases matching TRBD2. Looked up from germline, CDR1 is SGHTA and CDR2 is FQGNSA. With 4 bases clipped from V and 9 bases from J, the junction kept 12 bases outside the gene matches. CDR3 length: 15 amino acids. The CDR3 DNA reads as TGTGCCAGCAGCTCTCGGGGTCTAGCGGGGGCCAGGCAGTACTTC. Translation gives CASSSRGLAGARQYF.

This chain links TRBV4-2 with TRBJ2-7, with D possibly TRBD1 on 5 matching bases. Germline lookup yields CDR1 LGHNA and CDR2 YNFKEQ. CDR3 length: 14 amino acids. V was clipped by 1 base and J by 4 bases, with 11 bases between them. The CDR3 sequence is CASSQGRGWYEQYF. The CDR3 DNA reads as TGTGCCAGCAGCCAAGGAAGGGGCTGGTACGAGCAGTACTTC.

The chain joins TRBV27 to TRBJ2-7; 9 bases fit TRBD1. Per the germline V gene, CDR1 is MNHEY and CDR2 is SMNVEV (reference sequence). The ends lost 5 bases at V and 2 bases at J; junction bases unmatched: 4. The CDR3 is made up of 14 amino acids. In DNA form, the CDR3 reads TGTGCCAGCAGTCGACAGGGGGGCCCCTACGAGCAGTACTTC. Its translation: CASSRQGGPYEQYF.

The gene calls are TRBV7-6 and TRBJ2-3; possible D gene TRBD2, 5 bases. V dropped 3 bases and J dropped 4 bases, with 14 bases sitting between them. The CDR3 covers 15 residues. CDR1 and CDR2 from the germline V gene are SGHVS and FNYEAQ. The CDR3 DNA is TGTGCCAGCAGCTTGGCTGACTTCGGGGCAGATACGCAGTATTTT. This sequence encodes CASSLADFGADTQYF.

The chain uses TRBV6-1 and TRBJ1-3; 8 nucleotides line up with TRBD1. Per germline, CDR1 MNHNS and CDR2 SASEGT. The CDR3 extends over 14 amino acids. J lost 4 bases, V lost 6 bases, and 5 bases had no gene match. The CDR3: CASSLRGQGNTIYF. CDR3 DNA sequence: TGTGCCAGCAGCCTCAGGGGGCAAGGAAACACCATATATTTT.

The CDR3 sequence: CASSFRQGENQPQHF. CDR3 nucleotide sequence: TGTGCCAGCAGCTTTCGACAGGGCGAGAATCAGCCCCAGCATTTT. The chain is built from TRBV27 and TRBJ1-5; TRBD1 matches 7 bases. The CDR3 covers 15 residues. Germline CDR1 reads MNHEY; CDR2 reads SMNVEV (reference sequence). J gave up 4 bases and V 6 bases, and 9 bases lay outside the gene matches.